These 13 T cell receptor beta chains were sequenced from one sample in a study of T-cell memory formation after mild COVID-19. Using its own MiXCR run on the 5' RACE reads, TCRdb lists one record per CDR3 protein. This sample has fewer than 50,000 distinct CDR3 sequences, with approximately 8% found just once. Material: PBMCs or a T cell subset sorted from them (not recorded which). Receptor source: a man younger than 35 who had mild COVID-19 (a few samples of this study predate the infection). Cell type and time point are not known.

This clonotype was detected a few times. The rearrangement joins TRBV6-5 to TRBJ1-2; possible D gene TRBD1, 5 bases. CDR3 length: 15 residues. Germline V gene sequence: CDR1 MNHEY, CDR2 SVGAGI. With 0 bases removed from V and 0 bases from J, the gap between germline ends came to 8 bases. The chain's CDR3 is CASSYSWDANYGYTF. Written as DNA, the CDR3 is TGTGCCAGCAGTTACTCCTGGGACGCTAACTATGGCTACACCTTC.

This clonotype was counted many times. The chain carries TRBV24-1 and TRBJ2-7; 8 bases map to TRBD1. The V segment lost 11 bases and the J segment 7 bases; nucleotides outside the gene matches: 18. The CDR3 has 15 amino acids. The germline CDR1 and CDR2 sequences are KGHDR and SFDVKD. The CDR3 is CANLPKDREVREQYF. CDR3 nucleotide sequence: TGTGCCAACCTCCCCAAGGACAGGGAGGTGAGGGAGCAGTACTTC.

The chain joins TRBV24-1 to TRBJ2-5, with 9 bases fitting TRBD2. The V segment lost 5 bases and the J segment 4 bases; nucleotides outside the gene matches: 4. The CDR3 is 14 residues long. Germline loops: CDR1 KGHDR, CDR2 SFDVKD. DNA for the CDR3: TGTGCCACCAGTGCGGCTAGCGGGGCAGAGACCCAGTACTTC. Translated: CATSAASGAETQYF.

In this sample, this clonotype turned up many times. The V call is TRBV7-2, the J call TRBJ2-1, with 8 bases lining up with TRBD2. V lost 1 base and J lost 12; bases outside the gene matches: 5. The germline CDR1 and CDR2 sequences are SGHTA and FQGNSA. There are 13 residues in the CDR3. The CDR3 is CASSLGREGWQFF. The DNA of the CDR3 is TGTGCCAGCAGCTTAGGACGGGAGGGCTGGCAGTTCTTC.

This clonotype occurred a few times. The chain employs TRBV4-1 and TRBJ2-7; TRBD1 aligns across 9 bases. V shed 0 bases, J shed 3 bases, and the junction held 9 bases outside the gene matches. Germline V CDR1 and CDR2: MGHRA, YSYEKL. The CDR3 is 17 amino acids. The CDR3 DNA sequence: TGCGCCAGCAGCCAAGATGGGCGACAGGGGGTTATCTACGAGCAGTACTTC. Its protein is CASSQDGRQGVIYEQYF.

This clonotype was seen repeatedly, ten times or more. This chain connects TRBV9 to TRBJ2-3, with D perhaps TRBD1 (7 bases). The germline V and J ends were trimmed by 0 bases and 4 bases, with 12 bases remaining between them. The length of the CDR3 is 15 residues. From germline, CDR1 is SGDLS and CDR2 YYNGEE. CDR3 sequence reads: CASSVATGEADTQYF. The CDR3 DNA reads TGTGCCAGCAGCGTAGCAACAGGGGAGGCAGATACGCAGTATTTT.

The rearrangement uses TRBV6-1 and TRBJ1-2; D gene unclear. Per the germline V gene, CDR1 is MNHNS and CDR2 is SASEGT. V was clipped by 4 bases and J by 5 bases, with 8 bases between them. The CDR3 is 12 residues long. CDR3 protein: CASSVSEYGYTF. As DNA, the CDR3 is TGTGCCAGCAGTGTTTCTGAGTATGGCTACACCTTC.

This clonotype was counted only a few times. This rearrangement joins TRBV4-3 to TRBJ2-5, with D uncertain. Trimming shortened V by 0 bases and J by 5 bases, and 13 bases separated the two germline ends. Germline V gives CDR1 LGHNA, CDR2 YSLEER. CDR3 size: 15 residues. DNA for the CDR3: TGCGCCAGCAGCCAAGATTTCTTCGGCGTGGAGACCCAGTACTTC. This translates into CASSQDFFGVETQYF.

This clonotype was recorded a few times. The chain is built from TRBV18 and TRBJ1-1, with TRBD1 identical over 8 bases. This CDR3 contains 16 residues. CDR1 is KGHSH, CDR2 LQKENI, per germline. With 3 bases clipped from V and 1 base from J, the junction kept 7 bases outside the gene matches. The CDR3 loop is CASSPKTGDGNTEAFF. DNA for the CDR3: TGTGCCAGCTCACCTAAGACAGGGGATGGGAACACTGAAGCTTTCTTT.

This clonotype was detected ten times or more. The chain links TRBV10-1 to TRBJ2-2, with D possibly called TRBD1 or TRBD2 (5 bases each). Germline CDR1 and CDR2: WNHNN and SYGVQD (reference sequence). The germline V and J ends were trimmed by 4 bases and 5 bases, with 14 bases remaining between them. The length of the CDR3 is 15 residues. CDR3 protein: CASSAGGTWTGELFF. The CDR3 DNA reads TGCGCCAGCAGTGCTGGGGGTACCTGGACCGGGGAGCTGTTTTTT.

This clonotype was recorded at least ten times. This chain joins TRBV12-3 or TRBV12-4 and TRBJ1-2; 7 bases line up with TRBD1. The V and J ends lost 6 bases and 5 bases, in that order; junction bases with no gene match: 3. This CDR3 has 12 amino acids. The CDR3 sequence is CASSGQDYGYTF. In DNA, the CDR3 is TGTGCCAGCAGCGGACAGGATTATGGCTACACCTTC.

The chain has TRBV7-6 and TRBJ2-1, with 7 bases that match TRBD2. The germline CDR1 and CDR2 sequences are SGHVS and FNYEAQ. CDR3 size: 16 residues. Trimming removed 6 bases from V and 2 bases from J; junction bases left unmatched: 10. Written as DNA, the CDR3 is TGTGCCAGCAGACGTTCCAGCGGGGACCCCTACAATGAGCAGTTCTTC. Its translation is CASRRSSGDPYNEQFF.

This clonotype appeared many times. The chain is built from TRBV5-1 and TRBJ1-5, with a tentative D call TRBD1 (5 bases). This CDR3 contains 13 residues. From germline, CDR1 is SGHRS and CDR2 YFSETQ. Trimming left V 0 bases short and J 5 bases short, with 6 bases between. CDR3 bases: TGCGCCAGCAGCTTGGAGGGGTATCAGCCCCAGCATTTT. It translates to CASSLEGYQPQHF.